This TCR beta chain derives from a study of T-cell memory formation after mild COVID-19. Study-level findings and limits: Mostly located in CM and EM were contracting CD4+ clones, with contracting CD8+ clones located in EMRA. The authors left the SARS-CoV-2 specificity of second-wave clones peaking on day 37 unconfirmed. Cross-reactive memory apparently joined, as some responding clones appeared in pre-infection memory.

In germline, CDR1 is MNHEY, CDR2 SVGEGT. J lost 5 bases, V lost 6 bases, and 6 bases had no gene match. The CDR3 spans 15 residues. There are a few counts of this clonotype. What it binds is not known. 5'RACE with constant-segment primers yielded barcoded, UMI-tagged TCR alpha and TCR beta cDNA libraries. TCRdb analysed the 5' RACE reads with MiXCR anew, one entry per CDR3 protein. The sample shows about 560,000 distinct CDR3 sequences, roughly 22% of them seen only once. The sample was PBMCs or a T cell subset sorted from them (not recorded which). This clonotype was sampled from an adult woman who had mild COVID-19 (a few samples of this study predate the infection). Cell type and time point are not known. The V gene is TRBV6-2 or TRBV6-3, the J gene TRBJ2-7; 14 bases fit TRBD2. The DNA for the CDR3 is TGTGCCAGCAGAATGGGGACTAGCGGGAGAAACGAGCAGTACTTC. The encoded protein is CASRMGTSGRNEQYF.